This T cell receptor beta chain was sequenced in a study of tumor and adjacent non-tumor tissue in lung cancer. For the study at large: There were 11 to 13 adenocarcinoma, a couple of squamous cell carcinoma and 1 small cell lung cancer cases. Each sample yielded roughly 4 million productive TCRbeta reads on average.

Details on this clonotype: What it recognizes is unknown. An end of the junction differs from the germline gene, which may be a read error.

The template was RNA from unsorted bulk tissue. This non-tumor lung sample came from over 3 cm beyond the tumor edge. Whole-study findings and limits: Compared with tumor, normal lung showed significantly lower TCR diversity. In normal lung, the top 100 clones were significantly more dominant than in tumor.

Germline CDR1 reads MGHRA; CDR2 reads YSYEKL. The CDR3 sequence is 18 residues long. Three rounds of nested PCR, following a modified ARM-PCR protocol, produced the TCRbeta library. TCRdb redid the calling of the multiplex PCR reads with MiXCR, one entry per CDR3 protein. The sample holds 55,000 to 65,000 distinct CDR3 sequences, 61% seen once. This clonotype originated in a man between 70 and 80 years old with non-small cell lung cancer. The sample taken for sequencing was distant non-tumor lung tissue. This chain links TRBV4-1 with TRBJ2-2; the D gene could be TRBD1 or TRBD2 (5 bases each). CDR3 in DNA: TGCGCTAGCAGCCGAGAGGGGCCGAGGGCCTGCTACACCGGGAAGCTGTTTTTT. Amino acids: CASSREGPRACYTGKLFF.